Each of the 9 T cell receptor beta chains below was sequenced from the same sample in a study of T cells in Graves' hyperthyroidism and ophthalmopathy. RNA transcripts were the template for amplifying TCR beta CDR3 regions. Primed by the HTBI set, a first-round RT-PCR was run on the TCR CDR3. One entry per CDR3 protein, called by TCRdb with MiXCR from the multiplex PCR reads. The table has 600,000 to 650,000 distinct CDR3 sequences, about a fifth seen once. Specimen: blood. The source is a man aged 25 to 45 with Graves' ophthalmopathy.

This clonotype was picked up a small number of times. This rearrangement joins TRBV3-1 to TRBJ1-6, with D uncertain. V lost 4 bases, J lost 12 bases, and 10 bases lay in between. The germline V gene has CDR1 LGHDT and CDR2 YNNKEL (reference sequence). This CDR3 contains 12 residues. CDR3 residues: CASSLPREPLHF. The CDR3 nucleotides are TGTGCCAGCAGCCTCCCAAGGGAACCCCTCCACTTT.

The CDR3: CASRDRAVGSYNEQFF. CDR3 nucleotide sequence: TGTGCCAGCCGGGACAGGGCCGTTGGGTCCTACAATGAGCAGTTCTTC. The chain combines TRBV6-1 with TRBJ2-1; 9 nucleotides line up with TRBD1. The CDR3 extends over 16 amino acids. V shed 8 bases and J 1 base; nucleotides not matched to a gene: 9. Germline CDR1 is MNHNS and CDR2 is SASEGT.

This clonotype was counted many times. V gene TRBV12-3 or TRBV12-4 combines with J gene TRBJ2-2; weak D call: TRBD1 (5 bases). This CDR3 is 14 amino acids long. With 3 bases removed from V and 2 bases from J, the gap between germline ends came to 7 bases. The CDR3 DNA reads as TGTGCCAGCAGTTTTGGGGCTAACACCGGGGAGCTGTTTTTT. Translation: CASSFGANTGELFF.

This clonotype occurred a few times. V usage is TRBV5-1 and J usage is TRBJ1-5; D remains ambiguous. CDR3 length equals 16 residues. CDR1 is SGHRS and CDR2 is YFSETQ in the germline V gene. The V and J ends lost 0 bases and 2 bases respectively, with 12 bases between them. The CDR3 DNA reads TGCGCCAGCAGCTTGGAAGGGCCACCGGGCAATCAGCCCCAGCATTTT. Residues: CASSLEGPPGNQPQHF.

This clonotype was seen a few times. V is TRBV9 and J is TRBJ2-3; 13 bases agree with TRBD2. This CDR3 region has 14 residues. Germline V lookup: CDR1 SGDLS, CDR2 YYNGEE. After removal of 4 bases from V and 6 bases from J, the junction contained 2 bases not matched to a gene. The CDR3 DNA sequence: TGTGCCAGCAGCCAACTAGCGGGAGGGGATACGCAGTATTTT. Translated: CASSQLAGGDTQYF. The variable domain in full, with the rest retrieved from reference TRBV9 and TRBJ2-3, is DSGVTQTPKHLITATGQRVTLRCSPRSGDLSVYWYQQSLDQGLQFLIQYYNGEERAKGNILERFSAQQFPDLHSELNLSSLELGDSALYFCASSQLAGGDTQYFGPGTRLTVL.

The V and J genes are TRBV7-9 and TRBJ2-5; tentatively, D is TRBD2 (5 bases). Germline V lookup: CDR1 SEHNR, CDR2 FQNEAQ (reference sequence). This CDR3 is built from 14 residues. V shed 5 bases and J shed 5 bases, with 15 bases lying between them. CDR3 loop: CASSKLGFGETQYF. The CDR3 DNA reads TGTGCCAGCAGCAAACTAGGGTTTGGCGAGACCCAGTACTTC.

In regard to this clonotype: Possible read error: a much larger clone is one base away. The V call is TRBV7-2, the J call TRBJ1-1, with no clear D. Germline values: CDR1 SGHTA, CDR2 FQGNSA. This CDR3 contains 11 residues. CDR3 nucleotides: TGTGCCACCAGCTTAGTCGGTGGTGCTTTCTTT. Translation gives CATSLVGGAFF.

The chain uses TRBV29-1 and TRBJ1-1, with D tentatively TRBD1 (5 bases). The V gene's germline CDR1 is SQVTM and CDR2 ANQGSEA. The ends were cut back, 3 bases at V and 6 bases at J, with 14 bases in the middle. The CDR3 is made up of 13 amino acids. CDR3 nucleotide sequence: TGCAGCGTTGAGGGGCGGGGCGGCGCTGAAGCTTTCTTT. Translation: CSVEGRGGAEAFF.

The chain links TRBV2 to TRBJ2-1; D might be TRBD1 or TRBD2, each matching 5 bases. Per germline, CDR1 SNHLY and CDR2 FYNNEI. This CDR3 region has 18 residues. V lost 2 bases to trimming and J lost 6 bases, with 23 bases between them. The CDR3 nucleotides are TGTGCCAGCAGTGAACCGGGGCTCCCGCTGGGTAAAACCAATGAGCAGTTCTTC. The encoded protein is CASSEPGLPLGKTNEQFF.